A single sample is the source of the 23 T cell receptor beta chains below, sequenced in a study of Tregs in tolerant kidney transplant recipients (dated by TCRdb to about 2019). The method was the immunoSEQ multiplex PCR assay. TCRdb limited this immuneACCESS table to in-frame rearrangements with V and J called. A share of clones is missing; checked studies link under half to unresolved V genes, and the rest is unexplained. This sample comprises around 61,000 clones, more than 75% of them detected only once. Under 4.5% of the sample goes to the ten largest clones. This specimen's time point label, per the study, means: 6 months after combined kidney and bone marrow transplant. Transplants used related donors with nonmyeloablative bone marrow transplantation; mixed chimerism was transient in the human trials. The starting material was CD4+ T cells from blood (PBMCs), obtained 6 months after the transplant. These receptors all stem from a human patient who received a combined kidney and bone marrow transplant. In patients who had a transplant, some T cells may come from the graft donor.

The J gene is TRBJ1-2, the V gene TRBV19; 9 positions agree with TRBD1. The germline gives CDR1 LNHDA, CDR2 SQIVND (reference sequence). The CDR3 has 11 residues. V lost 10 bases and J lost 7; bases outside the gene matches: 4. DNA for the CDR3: TGTGCCATGGGACAGGGAGCTGGCTACACCTTC. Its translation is CAMGQGAGYTF.

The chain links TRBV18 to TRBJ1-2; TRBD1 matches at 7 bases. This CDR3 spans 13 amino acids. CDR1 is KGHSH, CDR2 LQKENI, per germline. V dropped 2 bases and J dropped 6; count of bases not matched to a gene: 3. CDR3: CASSPTGEDGYTF. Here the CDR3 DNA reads TGTGCCAGCTCACCAACAGGGGAGGATGGCTACACCTTC.

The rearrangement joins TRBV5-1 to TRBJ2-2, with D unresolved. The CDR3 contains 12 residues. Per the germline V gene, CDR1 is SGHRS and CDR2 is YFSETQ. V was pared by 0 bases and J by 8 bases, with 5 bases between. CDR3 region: CASSLGRGELFF. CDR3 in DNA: TGCGCCAGCAGCTTGGGGAGAGGGGAGCTGTTTTTT.

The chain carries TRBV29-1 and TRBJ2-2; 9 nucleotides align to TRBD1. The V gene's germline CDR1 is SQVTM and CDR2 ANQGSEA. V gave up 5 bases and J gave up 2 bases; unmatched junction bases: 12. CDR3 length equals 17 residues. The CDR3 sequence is CSVYGGTGFFNTGELFF. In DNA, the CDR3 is TGCAGCGTTTATGGCGGGACAGGGTTTTTTAACACCGGGGAGCTGTTTTTT.

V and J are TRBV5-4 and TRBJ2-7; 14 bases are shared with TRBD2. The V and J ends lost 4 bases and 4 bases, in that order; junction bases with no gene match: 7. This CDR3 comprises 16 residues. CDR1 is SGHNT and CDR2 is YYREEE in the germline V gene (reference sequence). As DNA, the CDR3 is TGTGCCAGCAGCCGGGGACTAGCGGGAGTTCAGTACGAGCAGTACTTC. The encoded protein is CASSRGLAGVQYEQYF.

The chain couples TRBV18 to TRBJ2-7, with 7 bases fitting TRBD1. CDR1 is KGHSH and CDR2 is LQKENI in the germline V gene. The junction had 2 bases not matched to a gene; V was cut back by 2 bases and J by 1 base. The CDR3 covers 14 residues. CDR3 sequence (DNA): TGTGCCAGCTCACCAGTGGACAGGTCCTACGAGCAGTACTTC. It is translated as CASSPVDRSYEQYF.

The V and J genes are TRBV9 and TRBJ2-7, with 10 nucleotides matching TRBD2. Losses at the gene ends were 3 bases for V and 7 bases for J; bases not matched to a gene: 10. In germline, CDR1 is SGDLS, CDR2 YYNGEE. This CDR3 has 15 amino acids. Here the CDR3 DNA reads TGTGCCAGCAGCGGATCGGGACTAGCGTCGGGTGAGCAGTACTTC. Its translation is CASSGSGLASGEQYF. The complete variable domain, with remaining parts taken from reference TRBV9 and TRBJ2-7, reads DSGVTQTPKHLITATGQRVTLRCSPRSGDLSVYWYQQSLDQGLQFLIQYYNGEERAKGNILERFSAQQFPDLHSELNLSSLELGDSALYFCASSGSGLASGEQYFGPGTRLTVT.

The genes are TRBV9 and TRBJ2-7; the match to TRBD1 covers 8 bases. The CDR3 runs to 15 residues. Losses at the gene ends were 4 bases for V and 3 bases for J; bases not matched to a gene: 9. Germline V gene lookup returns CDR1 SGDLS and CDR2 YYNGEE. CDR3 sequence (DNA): TGTGCCAGCAGCCCAAGGACAGGGATGGGCTACGAGCAGTACTTC. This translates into CASSPRTGMGYEQYF.

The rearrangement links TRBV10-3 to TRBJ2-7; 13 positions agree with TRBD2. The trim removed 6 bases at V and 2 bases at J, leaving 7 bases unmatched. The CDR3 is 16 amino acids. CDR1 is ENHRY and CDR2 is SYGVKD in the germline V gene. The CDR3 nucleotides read TGTGCCATCAGGGAGAGGACTAGCGGGGGAACCTACGAGCAGTACTTC. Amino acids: CAIRERTSGGTYEQYF.

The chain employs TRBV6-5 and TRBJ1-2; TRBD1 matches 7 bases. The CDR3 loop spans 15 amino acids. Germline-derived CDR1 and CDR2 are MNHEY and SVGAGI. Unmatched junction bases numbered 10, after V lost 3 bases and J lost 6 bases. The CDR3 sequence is CASSYGTVAINGYTF. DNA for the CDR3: TGTGCCAGCAGTTATGGGACAGTCGCAATTAATGGCTACACCTTC.

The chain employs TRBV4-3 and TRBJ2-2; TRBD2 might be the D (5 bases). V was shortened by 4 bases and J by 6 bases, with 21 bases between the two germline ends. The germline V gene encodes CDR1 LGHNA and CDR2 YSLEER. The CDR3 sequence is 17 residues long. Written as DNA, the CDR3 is TGCGCCAGCAGCCTTTCGATATCCTTTACTAGTTCCGGGGAGCTGTTTTTT. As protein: CASSLSISFTSSGELFF.

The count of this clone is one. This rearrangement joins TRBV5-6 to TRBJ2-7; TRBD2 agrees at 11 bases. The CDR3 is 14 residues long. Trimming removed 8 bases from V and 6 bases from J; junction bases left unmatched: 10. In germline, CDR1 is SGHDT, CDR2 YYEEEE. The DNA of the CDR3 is TGTGCCAGTGGTAGAGTAGCGGGAGGGTTCGAGCAGTACTTC. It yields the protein CASGRVAGGFEQYF. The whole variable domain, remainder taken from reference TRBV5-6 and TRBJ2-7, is DAGVTQSPTHLIKTRGQQVTLRCSPKSGHDTVSWYQQALGQGPQFIFQYYEEEERQRGNFPDRFSGHQFPNYSSELNVNALLLGDSALYLCASGRVAGGFEQYFGPGTRLTVT.

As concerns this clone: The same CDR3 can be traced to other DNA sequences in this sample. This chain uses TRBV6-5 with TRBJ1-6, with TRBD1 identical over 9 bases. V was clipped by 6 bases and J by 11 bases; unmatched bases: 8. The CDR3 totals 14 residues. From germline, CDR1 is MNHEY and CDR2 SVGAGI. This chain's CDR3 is CASSPTGGGPPLHF. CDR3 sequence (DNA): TGTGCCAGCAGCCCTACAGGGGGCGGACCACCCCTCCACTTT.

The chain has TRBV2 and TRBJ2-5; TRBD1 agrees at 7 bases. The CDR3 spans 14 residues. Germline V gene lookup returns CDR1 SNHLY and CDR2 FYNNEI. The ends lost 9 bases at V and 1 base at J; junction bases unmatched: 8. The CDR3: CASRRDSLQETQYF. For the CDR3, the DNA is TGTGCCAGTCGAAGGGACAGCCTCCAAGAGACCCAGTACTTC.

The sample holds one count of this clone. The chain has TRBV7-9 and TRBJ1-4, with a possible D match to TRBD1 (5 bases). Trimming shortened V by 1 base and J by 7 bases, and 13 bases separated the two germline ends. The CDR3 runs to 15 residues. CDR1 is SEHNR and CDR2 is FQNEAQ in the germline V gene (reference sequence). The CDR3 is CASSLGGRGSEKLFF. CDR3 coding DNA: TGTGCCAGCAGCTTAGGAGGGAGGGGCAGTGAAAAACTGTTTTTT.

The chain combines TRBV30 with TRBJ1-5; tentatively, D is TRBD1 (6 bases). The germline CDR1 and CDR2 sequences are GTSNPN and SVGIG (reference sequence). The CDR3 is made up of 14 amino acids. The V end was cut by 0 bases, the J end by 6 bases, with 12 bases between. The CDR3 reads CAWSVRSGVQPQHF. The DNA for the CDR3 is TGTGCCTGGAGTGTACGGTCAGGGGTTCAGCCCCAGCATTTT.

The CDR3 region has the DNA TGTGCCAGCAGGCGATTAGAAACTAATGAAAAACTGTTTTTT. As protein: CASRRLETNEKLFF. The chain uses TRBV28 and TRBJ1-4, with D unresolved. The CDR3 consists of 14 residues. The V gene's germline CDR1 is MDHEN and CDR2 SYDVKM. V dropped 6 bases and J dropped 1 base, with 9 bases sitting between them.

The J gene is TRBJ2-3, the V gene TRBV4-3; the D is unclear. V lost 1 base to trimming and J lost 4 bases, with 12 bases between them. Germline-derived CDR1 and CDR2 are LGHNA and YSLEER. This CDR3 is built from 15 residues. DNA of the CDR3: TGCGCCAGCAGCCAAGGGCCCCGGGTAGCAGATACGCAGTATTTT. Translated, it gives CASSQGPRVADTQYF.

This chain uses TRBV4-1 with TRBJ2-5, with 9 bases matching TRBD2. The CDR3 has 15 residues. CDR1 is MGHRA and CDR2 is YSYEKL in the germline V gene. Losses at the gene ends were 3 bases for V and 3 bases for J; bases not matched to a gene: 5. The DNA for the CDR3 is TGCGCCAGCAGCCAGACCGGACTAGCGAAAGAGACCCAGTACTTC. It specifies CASSQTGLAKETQYF.

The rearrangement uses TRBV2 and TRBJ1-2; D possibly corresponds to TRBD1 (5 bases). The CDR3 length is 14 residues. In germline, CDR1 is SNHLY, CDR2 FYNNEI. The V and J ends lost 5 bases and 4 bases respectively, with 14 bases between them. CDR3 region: CASSPRGSFYGYTF. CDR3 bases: TGTGCCAGCAGTCCTAGGGGCAGTTTCTATGGCTACACCTTC.

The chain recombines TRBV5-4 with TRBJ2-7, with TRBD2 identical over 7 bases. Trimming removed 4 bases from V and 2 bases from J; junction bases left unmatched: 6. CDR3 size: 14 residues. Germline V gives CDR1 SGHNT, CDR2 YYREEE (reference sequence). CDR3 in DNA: TGTGCCAGCAGCCCCAAAGGACTAGCCTACGAGCAGTACTTC. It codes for CASSPKGLAYEQYF.

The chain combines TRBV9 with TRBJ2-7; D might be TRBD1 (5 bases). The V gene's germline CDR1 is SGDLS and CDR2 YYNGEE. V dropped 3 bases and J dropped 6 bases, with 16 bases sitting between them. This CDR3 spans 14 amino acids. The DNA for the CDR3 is TGTGCCAGCAGCGCAGACCAGGGAAGAAGCGAGCAGTACTTC. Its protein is CASSADQGRSEQYF.

CDR3 residues: CASSPTGTLWVSSYNEQFF. The DNA of the CDR3 is TGTGCCAGCAGCCCTACAGGAACCCTATGGGTAAGCTCCTACAATGAGCAGTTCTTC. V gene TRBV11-2 combines with J gene TRBJ2-1; TRBD1 might be the D (5 bases). With 5 bases removed from V and 0 bases from J, the gap between germline ends came to 23 bases. CDR1 is SGHAT, CDR2 FQNNGV, per germline. The CDR3 covers 19 residues.